The 29 T cell receptor beta chains presented below share a single source sample, sequenced in a study of blood T cell repertoires in COVID-19. Assay: immunoSEQ multiplex PCR; the TCRdb copy retains only in-frame clones and omits some. This sample carries roughly 200,000 clones, 83% of them seen once, and the ten largest clones take approximately 8.6%. The specimen was peripheral blood. Source of these receptors: a man between 35 and 55 years old with active or convalescent COVID-19.

The J gene is TRBJ1-1, the V gene TRBV7-9, with unresolved D. Germline assignment: CDR1 SEHNR and CDR2 FQNEAQ (reference sequence). Trimming removed 4 bases at V and 6 bases at J, with 6 bases between. The CDR3 has 11 residues. The CDR3 nucleotides read TGTGCCAGCAGCTCTAGTGCTGAAGCTTTCTTT. It encodes CASSSSAEAFF. The full variable domain, its missing parts supplied by reference TRBV7-9 and TRBJ1-1, is DTGVSQNPRHKITKRGQNVTFRCDPISEHNRLYWYRQTLGQGPEFLTYFQNEAQLEKSRLLSDRFSAERPKGSFSTLEIQRTEQGDSAMYLCASSSSAEAFFGQGTRLTVV.

This clone turned up a few times. The chain has TRBV6-5 and TRBJ1-6, with D perhaps matching TRBD1 (6 bases). This CDR3 spans 14 amino acids. V was cut by 5 bases and J by 5 bases, with 10 bases left in between. Germline V CDR1 and CDR2: MNHEY, SVGAGI. The CDR3 DNA sequence: TGTGCCAGCAGTCTCAGGGGTGATAATTCACCCCTCCACTTT. Translation gives CASSLRGDNSPLHF.

The V and J genes are TRBV7-9 and TRBJ1-1, with D perhaps matching TRBD1 (5 bases). Trimming left V 2 bases short and J 3 bases short, with 16 bases between. CDR1 and CDR2 (germline): SEHNR, FQNEAQ (reference sequence). This CDR3 is 16 amino acids long. In DNA form, the CDR3 reads TGTGCCAGCAGCTTAAAGACTAGGGACGGGGACACTGAAGCTTTCTTT. It codes for CASSLKTRDGDTEAFF.

The CDR3 nucleotides are TGTGCCAGCAGTTTTAGCAGCTCCTACAATGAGCAGTTCTTC. Amino acids: CASSFSSSYNEQFF. The chain employs TRBV6-5 and TRBJ2-1; D uncertain. Deletions cut 4 bases from V and 0 bases from J, with 7 bases between. The germline V gene encodes CDR1 MNHEY and CDR2 SVGAGI. The CDR3 has 14 residues.

The rearrangement joins TRBV27 to TRBJ2-3, with 10 bases matching TRBD1. This CDR3 comprises 15 residues. Trimming removed 2 bases from V and 4 bases from J; junction bases left unmatched: 3. CDR1 and CDR2 from the germline V gene are MNHEY and SMNVEV (reference sequence). Here the CDR3 reads CASSLGGTGADTQYF. As DNA, the CDR3 is TGTGCCAGCAGTTTAGGGGGGACAGGGGCAGATACGCAGTATTTT.

This chain links TRBV5-4 with TRBJ2-1, with TRBD2 identical over 13 bases. Germline assignment: CDR1 SGHNT and CDR2 YYREEE (reference sequence). CDR3 length: 14 amino acids. J was trimmed by 10 bases and V by 2 bases; bases with no gene match: 3. The CDR3, as DNA: TGTGCCAGCAGCTTTACTAGCGGGGGGGGAGAGCAGTTCTTC. Translating gives CASSFTSGGGEQFF. Supplemented by reference TRBV5-4 and TRBJ2-1, the full variable domain reads ETGVTQSPTHLIKTRGQQVTLRCSSQSGHNTVSWYQQALGQGPQFIFQYYREEENGRGNFPPRFSGLQFPNYSSELNVNALELDDSALYLCASSFTSGGGEQFFGPGTRLTVL.

The chain has TRBV30 and TRBJ2-3, with D possibly being TRBD2 (7 bases). V was clipped by 3 bases and J by 6 bases, with 22 bases between them. The CDR3 has 16 residues. Germline CDR1 GTSNPN, CDR2 SVGIG (reference sequence). CDR3 residues: CAWRGTGGRDRDTQYF. The CDR3 bases are TGTGCCTGGAGGGGGACGGGGGGCAGGGATCGTGATACGCAGTATTTT.

The gene calls are TRBV30 and TRBJ2-7; no definite D call. The germline gives CDR1 GTSNPN, CDR2 SVGIG (reference sequence). This CDR3 is 12 amino acids long. The V gene lost 3 bases and the J gene lost 5 bases, with 11 bases spanning the gap. CDR3 in DNA: TGTGCCTGGAGCCCCGGAGTCGACGAGCAGTACTTC. Translated, it gives CAWSPGVDEQYF.

The gene calls are TRBV28 and TRBJ2-3; weak D call: TRBD2 (7 bases). The CDR3 consists of 14 residues. CDR1 and CDR2 from the germline V gene are MDHEN and SYDVKM. With 8 bases removed from V and 2 bases from J, the gap between germline ends came to 14 bases. Here the CDR3 DNA reads TGTGCCAGCTCCTCTCGGGGGGCCACAGATACGCAGTATTTT. It yields the protein CASSSRGATDTQYF.

The genes are TRBV11-3 and TRBJ2-2; D call uncertain. The CDR3 spans 17 residues. V lost 0 bases and J 4 bases, leaving 15 bases between the germline ends. Germline CDR1 and CDR2: SGHNT and YENEEA. The chain's CDR3 is CASSLDGSRGGTGELFF. The CDR3 region has the DNA TGTGCCAGCAGCTTAGACGGTTCTAGAGGTGGCACCGGGGAGCTGTTTTTT.

The genes are TRBV11-2 and TRBJ1-5, with 8 bases aligning to TRBD1. CDR1 and CDR2 (germline): SGHAT, FQNNGV. This CDR3 contains 17 residues. The junction had 12 bases not matched to a gene; V was cut back by 5 bases and J by 3 bases. CDR3 coding DNA: TGTGCCAGCAGCCCACGACAGGGGAAGGGGAACAATCAGCCCCAGCATTTT. Its protein product is CASSPRQGKGNNQPQHF.

The rearrangement joins TRBV2 to TRBJ1-4, with a tentative D call TRBD1 (5 bases). The CDR3 covers 12 residues. V lost 8 bases and J lost 7, with 11 bases in between. In germline, CDR1 is SNHLY, CDR2 FYNNEI. DNA of the CDR3: TGTGCCAGCGTGGGGCTGGGTGAAAAACTGTTTTTT. Translation gives CASVGLGEKLFF. The full variable domain, its missing parts supplied by reference TRBV2 and TRBJ1-4, is EPEVTQTPSHQVTQMGQEVILRCVPISNHLYFYWYRQILGQKVEFLVSFYNNEISEKSEIFDDQFSVERPDGSNFTLKIRSTKLEDSAMYFCASVGLGEKLFFGSGTQLSVL.

The chain recombines TRBV6-2 or TRBV6-3 with TRBJ2-5; no definite D call. The CDR3 consists of 16 residues. The germline V and J ends were trimmed by 5 bases and 0 bases, with 16 bases remaining between them. Germline-derived CDR1 and CDR2 are MNHEY and SVGEGT. CDR3 region: CASSPGLETYQETQYF. The CDR3 coding sequence is TGTGCCAGCAGTCCGGGTTTAGAAACGTACCAAGAGACCCAGTACTTC.

The chain joins TRBV6-1 to TRBJ1-2, with TRBD1 as a possible D gene (5 bases). The length of the CDR3 is 15 residues. Germline values: CDR1 MNHNS, CDR2 SASEGT. With 1 base removed from V and 2 bases from J, the gap between germline ends came to 11 bases. The CDR3 DNA is TGTGCCAGCAGTGAAGAAGCAGGGAAGAACTATGGCTACACCTTC. Protein sequence: CASSEEAGKNYGYTF.

The V call is TRBV10-3, the J call TRBJ2-1; 7 positions match TRBD1. V gave up 6 bases and J gave up 2 bases; unmatched junction bases: 4. CDR1 is ENHRY, CDR2 SYGVKD, per germline. CDR3 length: 14 amino acids. CDR3 coding DNA: TGTGCCATCAGCCCCGGGACAGCCTACAATGAGCAGTTCTTC. It is translated as CAISPGTAYNEQFF.

This clone was observed once. This chain uses TRBV20-1 with TRBJ2-7, with TRBD1 as a possible D gene (5 bases). The CDR3 is 11 amino acids. Trimming left V 6 bases short and J 7 bases short, with 13 bases between. CDR1 is DFQATT and CDR2 is SNEGSKA in the germline V gene (reference sequence). The CDR3 loop reads CSAIAGQEQYF. The CDR3 DNA reads as TGCAGTGCGATCGCAGGGCAAGAGCAGTACTTC.

In this sample, this clone turned up once. This chain uses TRBV30 with TRBJ1-2; D not certain. The CDR3 has 16 amino acids. The ends were cut back, 4 bases at V and 1 base at J, with 19 bases in the middle. Looked up from germline, CDR1 is GTSNPN and CDR2 is SVGIG (reference sequence). CDR3 region: CAWTANLRLYNYGYTF. Written as DNA, the CDR3 is TGTGCCTGGACCGCTAACCTGAGGCTGTATAACTATGGCTACACCTTC. Looking up the rest from reference TRBV30 and TRBJ1-2 gives the full variable domain: SQTIHQWPATLVQPVGSPLSLECTVEGTSNPNLYWYRQAAGRGLQLLFYSVGIGQISSEVPQNLSASRPQDRQFILSSKKLLLSDSGFYLCAWTANLRLYNYGYTFGSGTRLTVV.

CDR3 bases: TGCGCCAGCAGCCAAGATGTTATGGCTTCTCAGACCTACGAGCAGTACTTC. Protein sequence: CASSQDVMASQTYEQYF. This chain links TRBV4-1 with TRBJ2-7; D is undetermined. The germline V gene has CDR1 MGHRA and CDR2 YSYEKL. The CDR3 covers 17 residues. Trimming removed 0 bases at V and 2 bases at J, with 17 bases between.

This rearrangement joins TRBV9 to TRBJ2-2, with D tentatively TRBD2 (6 bases). The germline V gene has CDR1 SGDLS and CDR2 YYNGEE. Deletions cut 3 bases from V and 1 base from J, with 10 bases between. This CDR3 is 15 amino acids long. CDR3 residues: CASSGGLGNTGELFF. The CDR3 DNA reads as TGTGCCAGCAGCGGGGGACTGGGGAACACCGGGGAGCTGTTTTTT.

The chain combines TRBV28 with TRBJ1-4; D perhaps matches TRBD1 (5 bases). The ends were cut back, 4 bases at V and 1 base at J, with 13 bases in the middle. The CDR3 loop spans 16 amino acids. In germline, CDR1 is MDHEN, CDR2 SYDVKM. CDR3: CASSSIDSQTNEKLFF. Here the CDR3 DNA reads TGTGCCAGCAGTTCTATCGACAGTCAAACTAATGAAAAACTGTTTTTT.

V and J are TRBV6-1 and TRBJ1-3; possible D gene TRBD1, 5 bases. The CDR3 is 15 residues long. Germline CDR1 is MNHNS and CDR2 is SASEGT. Trimming removed 5 bases from V and 2 bases from J, with 13 bases in between. The CDR3 DNA is TGTGCCAGCAGTTTGGGGCAAAGCGCTGGAAACACCATATATTTT. Amino acids: CASSLGQSAGNTIYF.

The chain couples TRBV6-5 to TRBJ2-7, with 9 bases fitting TRBD2. The V segment lost 2 bases and the J segment 4 bases; nucleotides outside the gene matches: 3. This CDR3 has 14 amino acids. CDR1 is MNHEY and CDR2 is SVGAGI in the germline V gene. CDR3 in amino acids: CASSYGGRGYEQYF. The CDR3 nucleotides are TGTGCCAGCAGTTACGGCGGGAGGGGGTACGAGCAGTACTTC.

V and J are TRBV27 and TRBJ2-7; the D is unclear. Trimming shortened V by 3 bases and J by 1 base, and 7 bases separated the two germline ends. The CDR3 loop spans 13 amino acids. The germline gives CDR1 MNHEY, CDR2 SMNVEV (reference sequence). The CDR3 region is CASSFRRSYEQYF. CDR3 DNA sequence: TGTGCCAGCAGTTTCCGTAGATCCTACGAGCAGTACTTC.

The CDR3 nucleotides read TGTGCCAGTAGTCCTTACAGGGAGCTGAACACTGAAGCTTTCTTT. It is translated as CASSPYRELNTEAFF. The chain uses TRBV19 and TRBJ1-1, with D possibly TRBD1 on 6 matching bases. The ends were cut back, 5 bases at V and 0 bases at J, with 13 bases in the middle. From germline, CDR1 is LNHDA and CDR2 SQIVND (reference sequence). This CDR3 is 15 amino acids long.

The genes are TRBV7-3 and TRBJ1-3; TRBD1 agrees at 8 bases. Trimming removed 5 bases from V and 3 bases from J; junction bases left unmatched: 12. The germline gives CDR1 SGHTA, CDR2 FQGTGA. The CDR3 runs to 17 residues. CDR3 region: CASSVNFRGPSGNTIYF. For the CDR3, the DNA is TGTGCCAGCAGCGTCAACTTCAGGGGGCCTAGTGGAAACACCATATATTTT.

V is TRBV6-5 and J is TRBJ1-2; TRBD1 might be the D (6 bases). CDR1 MNHEY and CDR2 SVGAGI come from the germline V gene. Trimming left V 5 bases short and J 3 bases short, with 10 bases between. The CDR3 runs 13 residues. The CDR3 nucleotides are TGTGCCAGCAGTCCCGCAGGGGACTATGGCTACACCTTC. It is translated as CASSPAGDYGYTF.

This chain joins TRBV7-2 and TRBJ1-2; D might be TRBD1 (5 bases). Trimming removed 5 bases from V and 6 bases from J, with 16 bases in between. The CDR3 extends over 14 amino acids. From germline, CDR1 is SGHTA and CDR2 FQGNSA. In DNA, the CDR3 is TGTGCCAGCAGCCCCCCGACAGCCTCCCATGGCTACACCTTC. Translation: CASSPPTASHGYTF.

This clone was detected once. The V and J genes are TRBV2 and TRBJ1-5, with TRBD1 matching 9 bases. The CDR3 totals 14 residues. CDR1 is SNHLY, CDR2 FYNNEI, per germline. With 6 bases clipped from V and 5 bases from J, the junction kept 5 bases outside the gene matches. CDR3 sequence: CASSGTGTDQPQHF. The CDR3 coding sequence is TGTGCCAGCAGCGGGACAGGGACTGATCAGCCCCAGCATTTT.

The chain uses TRBV11-1 and TRBJ1-3; unclear D gene. CDR1 SGHAT and CDR2 FQDESV come from the germline V gene (reference sequence). CDR3 length: 15 residues. The germline V and J ends were trimmed by 5 bases and 2 bases, with 13 bases remaining between them. In DNA, the CDR3 is TGTGCCAGCAGCGCCCGTAGGGAGCCTGGAAACACCATATATTTT. This translates into CASSARREPGNTIYF.